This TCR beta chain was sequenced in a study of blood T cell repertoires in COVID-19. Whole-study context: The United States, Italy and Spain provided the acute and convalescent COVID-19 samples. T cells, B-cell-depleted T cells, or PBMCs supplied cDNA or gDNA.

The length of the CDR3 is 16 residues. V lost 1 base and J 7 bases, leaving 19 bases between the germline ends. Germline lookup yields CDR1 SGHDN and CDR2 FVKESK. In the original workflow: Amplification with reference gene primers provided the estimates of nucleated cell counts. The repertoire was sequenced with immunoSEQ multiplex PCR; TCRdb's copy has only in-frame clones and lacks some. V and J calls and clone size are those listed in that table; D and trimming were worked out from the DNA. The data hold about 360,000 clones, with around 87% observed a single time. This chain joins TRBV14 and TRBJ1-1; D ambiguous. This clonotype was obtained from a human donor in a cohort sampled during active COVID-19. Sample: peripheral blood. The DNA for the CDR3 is TGTGCCAGCAGCCAAGTACTCCCCCGGAGGGCTGATGAAGCTTTCTTT. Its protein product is CASSQVLPRRADEAFF.